This T cell receptor (beta chain) was observed in a study of cytomegalovirus exposure and HLA in healthy donors. Study at large: In a later analysis, it was reported that the approximately 120 validation repertoires had been produced on the same platform as the 690 or so repertoires belonging to the first cohort.

Donors were drawn from the approximately 130-subject validation cohort, separate from the roughly 700-subject first cohort. Data came from immunoSEQ multiplex PCR; TCRdb stores just in-frame clones and leaves some out. Of about 160,000 clones in the sample, less than 95% were seen once. The CDR3 spans 13 residues. Per the germline V gene, CDR1 is LNHDA and CDR2 is SQIVND (reference sequence). V shed 7 bases and J 7 bases; nucleotides not matched to a gene: 6. The sequence came from a woman aged 18-29 years in good health and CMV-seropositive. Sequencing was carried out using PBMCs. V usage is TRBV19 and J usage is TRBJ1-5; 8 bases align to TRBD1. CDR3: CASTTGGPQPQHF. The CDR3 DNA follows: TGTGCCAGTACCACAGGGGGACCGCAGCCCCAGCATTTT.